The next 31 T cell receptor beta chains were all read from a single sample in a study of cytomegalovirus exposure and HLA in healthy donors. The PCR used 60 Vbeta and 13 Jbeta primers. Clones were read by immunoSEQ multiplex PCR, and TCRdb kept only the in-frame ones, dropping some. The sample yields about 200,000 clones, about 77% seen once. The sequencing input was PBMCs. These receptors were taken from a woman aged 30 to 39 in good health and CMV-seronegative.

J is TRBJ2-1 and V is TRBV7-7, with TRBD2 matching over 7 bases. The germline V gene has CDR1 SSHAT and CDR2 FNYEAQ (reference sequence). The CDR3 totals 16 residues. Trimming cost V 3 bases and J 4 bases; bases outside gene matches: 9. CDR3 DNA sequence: TGTGCCAGCAGCTTGTCCCGGGAGGCCCGATACAATGAGCAGTTCTTC. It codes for CASSLSREARYNEQFF.

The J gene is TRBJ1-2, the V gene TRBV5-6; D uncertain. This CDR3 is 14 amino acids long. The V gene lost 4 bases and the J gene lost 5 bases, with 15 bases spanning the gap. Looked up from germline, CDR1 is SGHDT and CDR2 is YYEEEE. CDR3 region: CASSQPTSIYGYTF. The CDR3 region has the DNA TGTGCCAGCAGCCAACCGACAAGTATTTATGGCTACACCTTC.

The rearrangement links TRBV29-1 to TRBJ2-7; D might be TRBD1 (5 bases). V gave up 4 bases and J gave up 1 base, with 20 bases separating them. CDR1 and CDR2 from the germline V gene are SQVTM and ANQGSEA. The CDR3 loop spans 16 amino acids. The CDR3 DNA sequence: TGCAGCGTTGTAGAGGTTCTCAGACAGTCATCCTACGAGCAGTACTTC. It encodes CSVVEVLRQSSYEQYF.

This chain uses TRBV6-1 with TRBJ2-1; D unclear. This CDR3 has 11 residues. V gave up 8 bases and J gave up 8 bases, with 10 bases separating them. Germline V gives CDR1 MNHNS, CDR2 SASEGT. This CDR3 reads CASATMDEQFF. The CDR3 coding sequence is TGTGCCAGCGCTACTATGGATGAGCAGTTCTTC.

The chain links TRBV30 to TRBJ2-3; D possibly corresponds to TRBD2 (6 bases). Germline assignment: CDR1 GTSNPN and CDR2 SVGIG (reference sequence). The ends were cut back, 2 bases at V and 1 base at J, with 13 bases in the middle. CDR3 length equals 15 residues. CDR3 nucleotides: TGTGCCTGGAGTTCGCCGGGACTGCGCACAGATACGCAGTATTTT. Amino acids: CAWSSPGLRTDTQYF.

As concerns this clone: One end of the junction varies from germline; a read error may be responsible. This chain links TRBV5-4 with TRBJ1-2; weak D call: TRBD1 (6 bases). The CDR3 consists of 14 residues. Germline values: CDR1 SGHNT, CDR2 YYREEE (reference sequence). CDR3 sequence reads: CASRLKEQGFGYPF. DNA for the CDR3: TGTGCCAGCAGACTTAAGGAACAGGGATTTGGCTACCCCTTC.

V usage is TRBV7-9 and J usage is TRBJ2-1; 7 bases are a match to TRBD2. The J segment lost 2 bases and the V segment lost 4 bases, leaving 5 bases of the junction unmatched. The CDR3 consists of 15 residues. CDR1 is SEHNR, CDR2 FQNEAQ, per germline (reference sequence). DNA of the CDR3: TGTGCCAGCAGCTCACGGACTAGACCCTACAATGAGCAGTTCTTC. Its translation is CASSSRTRPYNEQFF. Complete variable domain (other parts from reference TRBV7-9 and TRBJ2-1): DTGVSQNPRHKITKRGQNVTFRCDPISEHNRLYWYRQTLGQGPEFLTYFQNEAQLEKSRLLSDRFSAERPKGSFSTLEIQRTEQGDSAMYLCASSSRTRPYNEQFFGPGTRLTVL.

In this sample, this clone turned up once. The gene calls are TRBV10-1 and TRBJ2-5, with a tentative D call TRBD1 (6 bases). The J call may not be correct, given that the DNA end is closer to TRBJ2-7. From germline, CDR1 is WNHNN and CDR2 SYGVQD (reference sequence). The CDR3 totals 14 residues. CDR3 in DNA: TGCGCCAGCTCATTAGGACAGTTGTCCTACGAGCAGTACTTC. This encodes CASSLGQLSYEQYF.

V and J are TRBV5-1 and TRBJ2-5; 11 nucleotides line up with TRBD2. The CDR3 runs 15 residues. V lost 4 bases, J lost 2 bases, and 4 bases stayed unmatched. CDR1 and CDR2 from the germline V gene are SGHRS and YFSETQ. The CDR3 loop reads CASSRGTSGQETQYF. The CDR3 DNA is TGCGCCAGCAGCCGGGGGACTAGCGGACAAGAGACCCAGTACTTC. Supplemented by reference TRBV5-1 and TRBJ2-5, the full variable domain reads KAGVTQTPRYLIKTRGQQVTLSCSPISGHRSVSWYQQTPGQGLQFLFEYFSETQRNKGNFPGRFSGRQFSNSRSEMNVSTLELGDSALYLCASSRGTSGQETQYFGPGTRLLVL.

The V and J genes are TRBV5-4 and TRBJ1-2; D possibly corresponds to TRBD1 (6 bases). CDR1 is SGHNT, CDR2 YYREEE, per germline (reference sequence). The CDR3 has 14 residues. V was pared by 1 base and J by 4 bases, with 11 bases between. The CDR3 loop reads CASSLKGEGYGYTF. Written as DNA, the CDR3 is TGTGCCAGCAGCTTGAAGGGGGAAGGCTATGGCTACACCTTC.

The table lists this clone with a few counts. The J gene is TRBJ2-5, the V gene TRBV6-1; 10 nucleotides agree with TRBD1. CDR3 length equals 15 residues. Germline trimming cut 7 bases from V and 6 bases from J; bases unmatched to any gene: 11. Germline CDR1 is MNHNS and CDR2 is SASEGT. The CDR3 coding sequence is TGTGCCAGCATTCTGGGACAGGGGTCTCAAAAGACCCAGTACTTC. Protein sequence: CASILGQGSQKTQYF.

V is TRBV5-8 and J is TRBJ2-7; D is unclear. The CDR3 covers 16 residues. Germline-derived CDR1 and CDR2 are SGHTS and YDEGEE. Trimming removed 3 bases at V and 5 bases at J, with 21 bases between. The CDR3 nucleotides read TGTGCCAGCAGCTACTACAAGTGGCGAGAAAGCGACGAGCAGTACTTC. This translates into CASSYYKWRESDEQYF.

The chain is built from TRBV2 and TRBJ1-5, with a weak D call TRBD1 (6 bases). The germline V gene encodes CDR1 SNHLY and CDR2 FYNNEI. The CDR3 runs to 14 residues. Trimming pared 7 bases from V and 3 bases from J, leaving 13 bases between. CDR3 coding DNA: TGTGCCAGCACCCCGGACAGATTCAATCAGCCCCAGCATTTT. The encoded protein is CASTPDRFNQPQHF.

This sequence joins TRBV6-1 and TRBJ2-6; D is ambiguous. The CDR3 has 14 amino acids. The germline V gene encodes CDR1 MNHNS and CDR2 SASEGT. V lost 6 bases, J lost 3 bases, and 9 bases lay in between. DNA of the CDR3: TGTGCCAGCAGCCCAGTCATTGGGGCCAACGTCCTGACTTTC. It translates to CASSPVIGANVLTF.

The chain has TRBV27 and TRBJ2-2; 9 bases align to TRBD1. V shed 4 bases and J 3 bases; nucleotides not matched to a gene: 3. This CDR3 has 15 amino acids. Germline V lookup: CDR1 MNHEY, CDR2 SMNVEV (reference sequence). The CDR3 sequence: CASSSGTGYTGELFF. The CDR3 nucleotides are TGTGCCAGCAGTTCAGGGACAGGGTACACCGGGGAGCTGTTTTTT.

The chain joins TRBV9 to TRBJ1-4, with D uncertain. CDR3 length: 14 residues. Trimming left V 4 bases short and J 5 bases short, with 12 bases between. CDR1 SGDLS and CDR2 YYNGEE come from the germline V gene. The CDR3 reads CASSMANTNEKLFF. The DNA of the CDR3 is TGTGCCAGCAGCATGGCAAATACCAATGAAAAACTGTTTTTT.

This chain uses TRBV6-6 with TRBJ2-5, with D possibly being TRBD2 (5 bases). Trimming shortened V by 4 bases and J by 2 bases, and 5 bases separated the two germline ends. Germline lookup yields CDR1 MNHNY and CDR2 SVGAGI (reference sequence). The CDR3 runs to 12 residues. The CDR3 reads CASSWTQETQYF. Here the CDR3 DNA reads TGTGCCAGCAGTTGGACTCAAGAGACCCAGTACTTC.

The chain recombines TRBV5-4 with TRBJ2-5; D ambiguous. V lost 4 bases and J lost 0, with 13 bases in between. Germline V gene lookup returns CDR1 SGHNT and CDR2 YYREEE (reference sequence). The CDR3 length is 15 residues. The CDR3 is CASSARLLYQETQYF. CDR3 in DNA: TGTGCCAGCAGCGCCAGACTCCTGTACCAAGAGACCCAGTACTTC.

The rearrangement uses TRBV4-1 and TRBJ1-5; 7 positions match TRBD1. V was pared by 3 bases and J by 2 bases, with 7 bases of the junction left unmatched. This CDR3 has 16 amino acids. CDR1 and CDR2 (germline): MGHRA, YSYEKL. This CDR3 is CASSHRQGERNQPQHF. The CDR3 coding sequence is TGCGCCAGCAGCCATCGACAGGGTGAGCGCAATCAGCCCCAGCATTTT.

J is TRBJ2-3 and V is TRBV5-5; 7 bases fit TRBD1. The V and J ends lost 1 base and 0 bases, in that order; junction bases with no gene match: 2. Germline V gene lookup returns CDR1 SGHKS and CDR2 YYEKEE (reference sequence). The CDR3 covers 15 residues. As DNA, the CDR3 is TGTGCCAGCAGCTTGATGACAGGGAGCACAGATACGCAGTATTTT. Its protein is CASSLMTGSTDTQYF.

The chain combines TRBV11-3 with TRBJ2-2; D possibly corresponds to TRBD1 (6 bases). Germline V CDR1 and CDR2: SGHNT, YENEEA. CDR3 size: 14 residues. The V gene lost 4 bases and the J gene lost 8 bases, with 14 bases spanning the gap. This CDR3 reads CASSSGTDRGELFF. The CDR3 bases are TGTGCCAGCAGCTCGGGGACCGACAGGGGGGAGCTGTTTTTT.

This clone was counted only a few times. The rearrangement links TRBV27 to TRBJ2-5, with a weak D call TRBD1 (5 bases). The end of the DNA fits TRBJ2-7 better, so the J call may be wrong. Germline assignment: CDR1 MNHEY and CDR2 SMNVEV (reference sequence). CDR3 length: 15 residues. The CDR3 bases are TGTGCCAGCAGTTTATTTAACCAGGGATGGTACGAGCAGTACTTC. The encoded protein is CASSLFNQGWYEQYF.

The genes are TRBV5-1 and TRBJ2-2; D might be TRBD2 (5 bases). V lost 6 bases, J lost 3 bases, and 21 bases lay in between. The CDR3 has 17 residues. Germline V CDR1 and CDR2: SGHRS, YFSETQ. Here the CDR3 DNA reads TGCGCCAGCACTCCCGGTCGAGGGCCAGAGGACACCGGGGAGCTGTTTTTT. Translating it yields CASTPGRGPEDTGELFF.

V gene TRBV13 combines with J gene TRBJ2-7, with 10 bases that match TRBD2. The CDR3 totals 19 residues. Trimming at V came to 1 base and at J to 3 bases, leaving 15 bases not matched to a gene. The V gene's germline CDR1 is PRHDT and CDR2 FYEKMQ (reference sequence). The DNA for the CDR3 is TGTGCCAGCAGCTTAGTCGCTAGCGGGAGATTCGGGACTAACTACGAGCAGTACTTC. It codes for CASSLVASGRFGTNYEQYF.

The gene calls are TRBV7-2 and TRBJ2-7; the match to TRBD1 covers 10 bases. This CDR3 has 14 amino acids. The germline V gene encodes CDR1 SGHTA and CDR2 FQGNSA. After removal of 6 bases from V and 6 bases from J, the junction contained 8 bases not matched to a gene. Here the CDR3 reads CASRKDRGSFEQYF. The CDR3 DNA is TGTGCCAGCAGAAAGGACAGGGGGAGTTTCGAGCAGTACTTC.

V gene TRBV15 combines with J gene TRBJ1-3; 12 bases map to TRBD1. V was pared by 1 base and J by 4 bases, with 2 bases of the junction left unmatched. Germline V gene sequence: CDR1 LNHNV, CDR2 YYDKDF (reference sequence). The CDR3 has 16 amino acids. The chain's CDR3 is CATSRGGQGAGNTIYF. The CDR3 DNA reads TGTGCCACCAGCAGAGGGGGACAGGGGGCAGGAAACACCATATATTTT.

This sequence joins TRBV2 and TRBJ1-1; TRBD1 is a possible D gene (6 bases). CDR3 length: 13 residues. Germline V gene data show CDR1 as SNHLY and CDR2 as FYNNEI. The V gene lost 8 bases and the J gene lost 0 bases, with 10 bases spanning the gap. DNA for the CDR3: TGTGCCAGCTTACAGGGTTTGAACACTGAAGCTTTCTTT. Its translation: CASLQGLNTEAFF.

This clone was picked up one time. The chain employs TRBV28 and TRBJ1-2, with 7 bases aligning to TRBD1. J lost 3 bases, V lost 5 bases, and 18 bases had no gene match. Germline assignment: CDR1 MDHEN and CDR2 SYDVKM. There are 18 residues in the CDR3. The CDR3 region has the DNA TGTGCCAGCAGTAGCACCGGGACAGTCGGCCCCAAGTACTATGGCTACACCTTC. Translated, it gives CASSSTGTVGPKYYGYTF.

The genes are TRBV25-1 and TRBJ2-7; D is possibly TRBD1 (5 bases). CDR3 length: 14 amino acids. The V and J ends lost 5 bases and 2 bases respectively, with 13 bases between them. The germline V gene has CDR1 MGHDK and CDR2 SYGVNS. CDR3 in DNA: TGTGCCAGCAGTCCGTATCAGGGCCCCTACGAGCAGTACTTC. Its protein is CASSPYQGPYEQYF.

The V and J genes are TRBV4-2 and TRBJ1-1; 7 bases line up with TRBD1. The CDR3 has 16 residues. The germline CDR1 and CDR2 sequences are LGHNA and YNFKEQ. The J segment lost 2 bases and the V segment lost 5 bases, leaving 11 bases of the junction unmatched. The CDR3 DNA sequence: TGTGCCAGCAGCTGGGGCCCACAGGGGATAAACACTGAAGCTTTCTTT. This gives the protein CASSWGPQGINTEAFF.

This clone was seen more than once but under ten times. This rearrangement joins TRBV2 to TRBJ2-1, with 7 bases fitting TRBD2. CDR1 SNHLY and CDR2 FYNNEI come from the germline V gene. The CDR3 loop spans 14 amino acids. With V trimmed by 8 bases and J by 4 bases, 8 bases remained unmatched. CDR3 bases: TGTGCCAGCGGGGGGGGAGGATATTACAATGAGCAGTTCTTC. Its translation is CASGGGGYYNEQFF.